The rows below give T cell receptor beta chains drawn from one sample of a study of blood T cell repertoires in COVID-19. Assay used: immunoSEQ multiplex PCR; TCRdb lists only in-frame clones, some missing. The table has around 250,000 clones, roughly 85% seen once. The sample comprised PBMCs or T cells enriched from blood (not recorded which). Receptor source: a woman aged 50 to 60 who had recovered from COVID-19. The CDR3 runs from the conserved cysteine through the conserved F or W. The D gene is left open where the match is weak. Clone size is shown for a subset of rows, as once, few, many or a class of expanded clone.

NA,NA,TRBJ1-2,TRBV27,TGTGCCAGCAGTTTTAGCAGGGGTGGCTACACCTTC,CASSFSRGGYTF
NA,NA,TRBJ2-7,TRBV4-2,TGTGCCAGCAGCCAAGACAGGGCCTACGAGCAGTACTTC,CASSQDRAYEQYF
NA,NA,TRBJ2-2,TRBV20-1,TGCAGTGCTAGTAGCCCGAACACCGGGGAGCTGTTTTTT,CSASSPNTGELFF
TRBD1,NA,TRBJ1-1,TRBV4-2,TGTGCCAGCAGCCCAGACAGGGGGGCCACTGAAGCTTTCTTT,CASSPDRGATEAFF
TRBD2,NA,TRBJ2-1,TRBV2,TGTGCCAGCAGTTCCCTAGCGGGGCCTAACAATGAGCAGTTCTTC,CASSSLAGPNNEQFF
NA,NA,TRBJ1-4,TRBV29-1,TGCAGCTTCAGACAGGCCCAGGCGGCCGAGAATGAAAAACTGTTTTTT,CSFRQAQAAENEKLFF
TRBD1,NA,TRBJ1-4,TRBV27,TGTGCCAGCAGTTTACCCCCGGACAGGGACTCAAGGGGGGAAAAACTGTTTTTT,CASSLPPDRDSRGEKLFF
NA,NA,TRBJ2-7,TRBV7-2,TGTGCCAGCAGCTTCTCCAGCTACGAGCAGTACTTC,CASSFSSYEQYF
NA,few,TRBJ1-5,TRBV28,TGTGCCAGCTTCGACTCCGGGACTAAGGGCGGGCAGCCCCAGCATTTT,CASFDSGTKGGQPQHF
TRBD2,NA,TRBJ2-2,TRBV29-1,TGCAGCGTTGATGCGGGAGTAAACACCGGGGAGCTGTTTTTT,CSVDAGVNTGELFF
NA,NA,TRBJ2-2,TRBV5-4,TGTGCCAGCAGCAACGGGGGGCGTGCGAACACCGGGGAGCTGTTTTTT,CASSNGGRANTGELFF
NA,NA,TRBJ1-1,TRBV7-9,TGTGCCAGCAGTTTTAACAATGAAGCTTTCTTT,CASSFNNEAFF
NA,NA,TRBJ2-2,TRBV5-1,TGCGCCAGCAAACCCAGGGCGAACACCGGGGAGCTGTTTTTT,CASKPRANTGELFF
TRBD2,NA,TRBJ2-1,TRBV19,TGTGCCAGTAGTAGCCGGGACTACTACAATGAGCAGTTCTTC,CASSSRDYYNEQFF
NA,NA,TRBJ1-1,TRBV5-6,TGTGCCAGCAGCCGGAGTAACACTGAAGCTTTCTTT,CASSRSNTEAFF
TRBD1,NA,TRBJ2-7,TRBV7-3,TGTGCCAGCAGCTATGGGACAGGCTACGAGCAGTACTTC,CASSYGTGYEQYF
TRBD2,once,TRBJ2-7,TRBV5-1,TGCGCCAGCAGCTTGGGGACTAGCTCCTACGAGCAGTACTTC,CASSLGTSSYEQYF
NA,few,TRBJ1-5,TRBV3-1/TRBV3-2,TGTGCCAGCAGCCAAGGTGGCCGTCAGCCCCAGCATTTT,CASSQGGRQPQHF
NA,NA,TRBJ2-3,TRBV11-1,TGTGCCAGCAGCTTAGACGGAGGACCAGATACGCAGTATTTT,CASSLDGGPDTQYF
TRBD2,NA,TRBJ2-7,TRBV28,TGTGCCAGCAGTTTTGGCGGGAGAAGGTCCTACGAGCAGTACTTC,CASSFGGRRSYEQYF
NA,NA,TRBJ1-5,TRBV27,TGTGCCAGCAGTTTCGGTGCCAATCAGCCCCAGCATTTT,CASSFGANQPQHF
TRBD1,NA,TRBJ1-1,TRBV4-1,TGCGCCAGCAGCCAAGGCTTAGGGGACAGGGGGAATAGGGCTTTCTTT,CASSQGLGDRGNRAFF
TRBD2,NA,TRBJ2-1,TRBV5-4,TGTGCCAGCAGCCCGGGACTAGACCACAATGAGCAGTTCTTC,CASSPGLDHNEQFF
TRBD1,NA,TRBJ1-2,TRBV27,TGTGCCAGCAGTTTAAGTAGACAGGGGGACTATGGCTACACCTTC,CASSLSRQGDYGYTF
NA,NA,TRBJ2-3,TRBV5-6,TGTGCCAGCAGCGTAACAGGGCTTACGCAGTATTTT,CASSVTGLTQYF
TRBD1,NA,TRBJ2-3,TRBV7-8,TGTGCCAGCAGAAAAAACAGGGGCTTCGGGGCAGATACGCAGTATTTT,CASRKNRGFGADTQYF
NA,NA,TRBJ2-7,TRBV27,TGTGCCAGCAGCCAGGGCCACGAGCAGTACTTC,CASSQGHEQYF
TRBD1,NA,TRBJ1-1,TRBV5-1,TGCGCCAGCAGCTTGGGAGGGACAGGGAGAAAGGACACTGAAGCTTTCTTT,CASSLGGTGRKDTEAFF
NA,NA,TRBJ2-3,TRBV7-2,TGTGCCAGCAGCTTACTGGGACGGGGACTGACAGATACGCAGTATTTT,CASSLLGRGLTDTQYF
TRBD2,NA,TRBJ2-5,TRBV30,TGTGCCTGGAGGAGGGGACTAGCGGGAGGGGAGCCCCAGTACTTC,CAWRRGLAGGEPQYF
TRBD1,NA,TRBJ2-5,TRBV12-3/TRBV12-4,TGTGCCAGCAAATCGACAGGGGAAGAGACCCAGTACTTC,CASKSTGEETQYF
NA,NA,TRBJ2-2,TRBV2,TGTGCCAGCAGGGGGGAGGCGGTCGGGGAGCTGTTTTTT,CASRGEAVGELFF
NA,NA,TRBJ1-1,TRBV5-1,TGCGCCAGCAGACAAAACACAGGGCAGAACACTGAAGCTTTCTTT,CASRQNTGQNTEAFF
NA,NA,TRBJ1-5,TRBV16,TGTGCCAGCAGCCCGGGGGATGATCGTGTGATTAGCAATCAGCCCCAGCATTTT,CASSPGDDRVISNQPQHF
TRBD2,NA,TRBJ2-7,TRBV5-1,TGCGCCAGCAGCTTGGAAGCTAGCGGGAGCCACGAGCAGTACTTC,CASSLEASGSHEQYF
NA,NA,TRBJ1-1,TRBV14,TGTGCCAGCAGCCATGGGGGGTCTACTGCTGAAGCTTTCTTT,CASSHGGSTAEAFF
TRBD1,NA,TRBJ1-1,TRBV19,TGCGCTACGGGGACAGGGGACTTCTTGAACACTGAAGCTTTCTTT,CATGTGDFLNTEAFF
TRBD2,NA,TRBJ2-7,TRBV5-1,TGCGCCAGCAGCTTACTAGCGGGAGTCGACGAGCAGTACTTC,CASSLLAGVDEQYF
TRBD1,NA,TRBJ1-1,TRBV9,TGTGCCAGCAGACCCCCACGGACAGGGCTTATGAACACTGAAGCTTTCTTT,CASRPPRTGLMNTEAFF
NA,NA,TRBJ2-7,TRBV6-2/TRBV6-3,TGTGCCAGCAGTTCCGGGGAGCGGTGGATGGACGAGCAGTACTTC,CASSSGERWMDEQYF
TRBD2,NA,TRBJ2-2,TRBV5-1,TGCGCCAGCAGCTTTGTTGGGCTAGCGGGGAACACCGGGGAGCTGTTTTTT,CASSFVGLAGNTGELFF
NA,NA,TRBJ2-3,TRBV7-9,TGTGCCAGCAGGCCGATAGACCCAGGTACGCAGTATTTT,CASRPIDPGTQYF
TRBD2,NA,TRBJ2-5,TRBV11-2,TGTGCCAGTACACTAGCGGGAGCGGTTGAGACCCAGTACTTC,CASTLAGAVETQYF
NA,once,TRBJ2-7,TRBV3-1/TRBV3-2,TGTGCCAGCAGCCAAGCAACGGGAGCTTACGAGCAGTACTTC,CASSQATGAYEQYF